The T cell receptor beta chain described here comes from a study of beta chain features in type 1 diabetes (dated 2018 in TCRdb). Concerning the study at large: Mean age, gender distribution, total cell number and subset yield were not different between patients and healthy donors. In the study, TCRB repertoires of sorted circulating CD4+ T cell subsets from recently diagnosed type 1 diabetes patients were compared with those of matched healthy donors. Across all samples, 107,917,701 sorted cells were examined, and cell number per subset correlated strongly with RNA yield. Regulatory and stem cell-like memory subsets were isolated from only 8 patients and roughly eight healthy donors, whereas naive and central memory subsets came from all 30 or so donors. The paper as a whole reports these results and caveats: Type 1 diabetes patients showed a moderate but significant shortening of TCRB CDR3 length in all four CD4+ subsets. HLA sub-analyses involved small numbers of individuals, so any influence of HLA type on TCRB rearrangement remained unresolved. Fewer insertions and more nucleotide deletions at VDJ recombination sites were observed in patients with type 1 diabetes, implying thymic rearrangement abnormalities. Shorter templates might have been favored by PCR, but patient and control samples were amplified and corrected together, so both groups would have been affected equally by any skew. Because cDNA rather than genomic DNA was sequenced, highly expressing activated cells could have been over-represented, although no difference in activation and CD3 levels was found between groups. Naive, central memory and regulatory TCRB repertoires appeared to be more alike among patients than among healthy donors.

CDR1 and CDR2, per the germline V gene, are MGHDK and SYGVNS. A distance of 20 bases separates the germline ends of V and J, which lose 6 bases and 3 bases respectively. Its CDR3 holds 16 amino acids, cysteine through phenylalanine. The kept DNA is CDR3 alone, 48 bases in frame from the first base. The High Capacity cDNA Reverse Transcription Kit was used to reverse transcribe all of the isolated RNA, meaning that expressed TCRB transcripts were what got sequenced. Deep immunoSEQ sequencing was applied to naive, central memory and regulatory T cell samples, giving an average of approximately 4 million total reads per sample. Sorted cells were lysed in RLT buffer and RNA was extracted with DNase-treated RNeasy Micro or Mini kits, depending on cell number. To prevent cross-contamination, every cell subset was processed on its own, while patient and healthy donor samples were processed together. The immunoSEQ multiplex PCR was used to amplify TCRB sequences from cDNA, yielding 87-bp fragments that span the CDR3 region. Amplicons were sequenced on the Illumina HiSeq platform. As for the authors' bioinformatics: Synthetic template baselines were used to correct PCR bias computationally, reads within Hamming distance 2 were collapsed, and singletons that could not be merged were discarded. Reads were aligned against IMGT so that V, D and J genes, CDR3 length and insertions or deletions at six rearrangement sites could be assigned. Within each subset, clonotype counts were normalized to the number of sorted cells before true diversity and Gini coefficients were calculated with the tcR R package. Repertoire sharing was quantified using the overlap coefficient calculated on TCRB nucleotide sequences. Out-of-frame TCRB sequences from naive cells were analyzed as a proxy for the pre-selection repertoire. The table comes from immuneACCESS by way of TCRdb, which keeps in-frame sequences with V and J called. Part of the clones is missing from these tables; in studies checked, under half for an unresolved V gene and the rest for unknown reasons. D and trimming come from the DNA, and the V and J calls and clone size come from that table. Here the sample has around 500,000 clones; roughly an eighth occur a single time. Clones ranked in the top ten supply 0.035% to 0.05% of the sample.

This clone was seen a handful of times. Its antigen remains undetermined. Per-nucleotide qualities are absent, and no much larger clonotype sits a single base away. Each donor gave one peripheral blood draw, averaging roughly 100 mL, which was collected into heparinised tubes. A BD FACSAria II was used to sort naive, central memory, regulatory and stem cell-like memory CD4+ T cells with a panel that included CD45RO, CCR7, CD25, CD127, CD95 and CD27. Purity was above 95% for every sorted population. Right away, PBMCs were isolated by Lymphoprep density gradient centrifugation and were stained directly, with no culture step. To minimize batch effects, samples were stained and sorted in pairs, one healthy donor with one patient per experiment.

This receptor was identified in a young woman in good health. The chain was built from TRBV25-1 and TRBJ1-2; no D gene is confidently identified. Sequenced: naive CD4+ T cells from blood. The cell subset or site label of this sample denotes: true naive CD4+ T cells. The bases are TGTGCCAGCAGAACCTCCTTCGGAGGAATCGACTATGGCTACACCTTC. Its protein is CASRTSFGGIDYGYTF.